Sequencing of this T cell receptor (beta chain) was carried out in a study of cytomegalovirus exposure and HLA in healthy donors. Looking at the study overall: From 190 million or so T cells, an earlier analysis saw some 120 million unique TCR beta sequences. Overall study findings and caveats: Accurate HLA-A and HLA-B prediction from TCR beta sequences was reported for most subjects.

Trimming left V 6 bases short and J 3 bases short, with 14 bases between. This CDR3 is 14 amino acids long. The V gene's germline CDR1 is MNHNS and CDR2 SASEGT. Vbeta (60) and Jbeta (13) primers were used in the PCR. Original handling: In a later analysis, of about 80 million unique beta chains, about 12 million appeared in at least two donors. Clones were read by immunoSEQ multiplex PCR, and TCRdb kept only the in-frame ones, dropping some. The V and J calls and the clone size are those of that table, but D and trimming were determined from the DNA. The sample includes approximately 81,000 clones, roughly four fifths of them seen just once. Comments on this clone: Its antigen remains unknown.

The chain is built from TRBV6-1 and TRBJ1-2, with a weak D call TRBD1 (6 bases). This receptor was obtained from a woman aged 50 to 65 in good health and CMV-seropositive. Specimen: PBMCs. The CDR3 region has the DNA TGTGCCAGCAGGGGGGCGGGGGGTCACTATGGCTACACCTTC. It yields the protein CASRGAGGHYGYTF.